Sequencing of this TCR beta chain was carried out in a study of T-cell reconstitution after alpha-beta-depleted transplantation in children. CDR1 is DFQATT and CDR2 is SNEGSKA in the germline V gene (reference sequence). This CDR3 region has 12 residues. Study-level findings and limits: When one year had passed after transplant, most T-cell counts and diversity came from newly produced T cells. Roughly two months post-transplant, alpha-beta T cells reportedly originated from several hundred graft clones that had expanded. Some patients owed their high day-60 TCRbeta diversity to surviving recipient T cells and thymic progenitors.

During its preparation, the TCRbeta library received unique molecular identifiers. TCRdb re-analysed the PCR reads in MiXCR, keeping a single row per CDR3 protein. In the table there are about 640,000 distinct CDR3 sequences, roughly 13% of which are singletons. This clonotype was seen a handful of times. What it binds is unknown. Sequenced here: PBMCs, mostly from graft donor cells, sampled 360 days after TCRalphabeta/CD19-depleted stem cell transplant. The chain links TRBV20-1 to TRBJ2-7; unclear D gene. This receptor was identified in a male patient younger than 18 who had a stem cell transplant for acute myeloid leukemia, so the T cells may come from the graft donor. The CDR3 coding sequence is TGCAGCCCCCTAAAGAAACCCTACGAGCAGTACTTC. Its translation: CSPLKKPYEQYF.